This is a list of T cell receptor beta chains from one sample in a study of Ad26.COV2.S vaccination and SARS-CoV-2 variants. Using immunoSEQ multiplex PCR, the repertoire was profiled, and TCRdb retains in-frame clones only, with some absent. Here the sample spans 320,000 or so clones, roughly 90% being singletons. Sequenced material: peripheral blood, taken in a trial of Ad26.COV2.S vaccine versus placebo. Receptors were obtained from a person aged 18-65 years who received the Ad26.COV2.S COVID-19 vaccine or a placebo. Both conserved end residues are part of each CDR3. The D gene is left open where the match is weak. The size of a clone is reported for some rows only, either as once, few or many, or as a class for expanded clones.

abundance | j_gene | d_gene | v_gene | CDR3aa | CDR3nt
. | TRBJ2-7 | . | TRBV11-2 | CASSFGQGLYEQYF | TGTGCCAGCAGTTTCGGCCAGGGACTTTACGAGCAGTACTTC
. | TRBJ2-7 | . | TRBV2 | CASSGLTYEQYF | TGTGCCAGCAGTGGATTGACCTACGAGCAGTACTTC
. | TRBJ2-3 | . | TRBV27 | CASSWGKGITDTQYF | TGTGCCAGCAGCTGGGGCAAAGGCATCACAGATACGCAGTATTTT
. | TRBJ2-7 | TRBD1 | TRBV19 | CASSTFDRDYEQYF | TGTGCCAGTAGTACCTTCGACAGGGACTACGAGCAGTACTTC
. | TRBJ1-2 | . | TRBV7-9 | CASSLVDSSHYGYTF | TGTGCCAGCAGCTTAGTGGACAGTTCCCACTATGGCTACACCTTC
. | TRBJ2-7 | TRBD2 | TRBV7-9 | CASSKPGLAEQYF | TGTGCCAGCAGCAAACCGGGACTAGCCGAGCAGTACTTC
. | TRBJ1-5 | . | TRBV27 | CASSTYNQPQHF | TGTGCCAGCAGTACCTACAATCAGCCCCAGCATTTT
. | TRBJ2-3 | . | TRBV7-9 | CASSLVTGTDTQYF | TGTGCCAGCAGCTTAGTAACAGGTACAGATACGCAGTATTTT
once | TRBJ2-7 | . | TRBV4-3 | CASSQNRETSYEQYF | TGCGCCAGCAGCCAAAACAGGGAAACCTCCTACGAGCAGTACTTC
. | TRBJ2-7 | TRBD1 | TRBV15 | CATSETGTEQYF | TGTGCCACCAGCGAGACAGGGACGGAGCAGTACTTC
. | TRBJ1-5 | . | TRBV27 | CASSSLPYSNQPQHF | TGTGCCAGCTCTTCTTTGCCCTATAGCAATCAGCCCCAGCATTTT
once | TRBJ1-2 | . | TRBV6-5 | CAGVTGFVYGGYTF | TGTGCCGGCGTGACAGGATTCGTCTATGGAGGCTACACCTTC
. | TRBJ1-1 | . | TRBV12-3/TRBV12-4 | CASSLIQGPEAFF | TGTGCCAGCAGTTTAATCCAGGGCCCTGAAGCTTTCTTT
once | TRBJ2-5 | TRBD2 | TRBV9 | CASSLTSGETQYF | TGTGCCAGCAGTCTCACTAGCGGAGAGACCCAGTACTTC
. | TRBJ2-5 | . | TRBV5-4 | CASSLGRALSETQYF | TGTGCCAGCAGCTTGGGGCGAGCATTGAGTGAGACCCAGTACTTC
. | TRBJ2-2 | TRBD2 | TRBV29-1 | CSALGLDRNTGELFF | TGCAGCGCCCTCGGACTAGACCGAAACACCGGGGAGCTGTTTTTT
. | TRBJ2-1 | . | TRBV29-1 | CSVGGRSYNEQFF | TGCAGCGTTGGCGGGCGGTCCTACAATGAGCAGTTCTTC
. | TRBJ2-1 | TRBD2 | TRBV7-9 | CASSLDPILAGGYNEQFF | TGTGCCAGCAGCTTAGACCCGATTTTAGCGGGAGGCTACAATGAGCAGTTCTTC
few | TRBJ2-3 | TRBD2 | TRBV25-1 | CASTSGATDTQYF | TGTGCTTCGACTAGCGGGGCCACAGATACGCAGTATTTT
. | TRBJ1-1 | . | TRBV19 | CASSIGGNTEAFF | TGTGCCAGTAGTATCGGCGGAAACACTGAAGCTTTCTTT
. | TRBJ2-3 | TRBD2 | TRBV29-1 | CSVGGLGLSDTQYF | TGCAGCGTTGGGGGACTAGGTCTTTCAGATACGCAGTATTTT
. | TRBJ1-1 | . | TRBV12-5 | CASGPPTGGTEAFF | TGTGCTAGTGGTCCGCCGACAGGCGGCACTGAAGCTTTCTTT
. | TRBJ2-1 | . | TRBV30 | CAWFGVPLSPYNEQFF | TGTGCCTGGTTTGGTGTCCCCTTGTCCCCCTACAATGAGCAGTTCTTC
. | TRBJ1-1 | TRBD1 | TRBV11-3 | CASKGGQATEAFF | TGTGCCAGCAAGGGGGGACAGGCCACTGAAGCTTTCTTT
. | TRBJ1-5 | . | TRBV4-1 | CASSQIRSNQPQHF | TGCGCCAGCAGCCAGATCCGAAGCAATCAGCCCCAGCATTTT
few | TRBJ2-1 | TRBD2 | TRBV7-2 | CASSPLAGGPWNEQFF | TGTGCCAGCAGCCCACTAGCGGGAGGGCCTTGGAATGAGCAGTTCTTC
. | TRBJ1-2 | . | TRBV12-5 | CASGLRIIGGPNDYGYTF | TGTGCTAGTGGTTTGCGGATTATAGGAGGGCCTAACGACTATGGCTACACCTTC
. | TRBJ1-4 | . | TRBV5-6 | CASSFGGRQGPEKLFF | TGTGCCAGCAGCTTTGGCGGTAGGCAGGGGCCTGAAAAACTGTTTTTT